These 12 T cell receptor beta chains originate from one sample sequenced in a study of spatial heterogeneity in lung cancer. Findings and caveats of the study: Tracking of tumor mutation counts was seen in expanded intratumoral alpha and beta TCR counts.

These receptors are not linked to any known antigen. The time point was: sample taken at primary tumor resection. TCRdb redid the calling of the 5' RACE reads with MiXCR, one entry per CDR3 protein. Of around 3,600 distinct CDR3 sequences listed, 25% to 30% are singletons. The material sequenced was lung tumor tissue, taken at surgery. The receptor source for this set is a male donor with early-stage non-small cell lung cancer.

This clonotype was observed many times. The chain joins TRBV6-5 to TRBJ2-7, with 11 bases identical to TRBD2. V lost 0 bases and J lost 4; bases outside the gene matches: 5. The CDR3 has 16 residues. Germline V CDR1 and CDR2: MNHEY, SVGAGI. The chain's CDR3 is CASSYSLAGVRYEQYF. The CDR3 coding sequence is TGTGCCAGCAGTTACTCACTAGCGGGAGTTAGGTACGAGCAGTACTTC.

The V and J genes are TRBV10-3 and TRBJ2-1; D unresolved. Trimming pared 6 bases from V and 5 bases from J, leaving 5 bases between. The CDR3 has 11 amino acids. The V gene's germline CDR1 is ENHRY and CDR2 SYGVKD. DNA for the CDR3: TGTGCCATCAGGTCGAACAATGAGCAGTTCTTC. Translation: CAIRSNNEQFF.

CDR3 sequence reads: CASSVLSYNEQFF. Written as DNA, the CDR3 is TGTGCCAGCAGTGTTCTCTCCTACAATGAGCAGTTCTTC. The rearrangement uses TRBV6-2 or TRBV6-3 and TRBJ2-1; D gene uncertain. V lost 5 bases, J lost 0 bases, and 5 bases lay in between. CDR1 is MNHEY and CDR2 is SVGEGT in the germline V gene. There are 13 residues in the CDR3.

V usage is TRBV7-9 and J usage is TRBJ2-1; a weak D match, TRBD1 (6 bases). CDR3 size: 15 residues. Germline loops: CDR1 SEHNR, CDR2 FQNEAQ (reference sequence). Trimming removed 5 bases at V and 3 bases at J, with 14 bases between. This CDR3 reads CASSQNRVDYNEQFF. The CDR3 DNA sequence: TGTGCCAGCAGCCAAAACAGGGTGGACTACAATGAGCAGTTCTTC.

The chain employs TRBV29-1 and TRBJ2-3; 9 bases align to TRBD2. Germline-derived CDR1 and CDR2 are SQVTM and ANQGSEA. The CDR3 runs to 14 residues. Unmatched junction bases numbered 5, after V lost 3 bases and J lost 4 bases. The CDR3 bases are TGCAGCGTTGAGGGGGCGGGAGGGCCAGATACGCAGTATTTT. Residues: CSVEGAGGPDTQYF.

In its sample, this clonotype was seen many times. The gene calls are TRBV4-2 and TRBJ2-7; 7 bases line up with TRBD2. The CDR3 is 15 amino acids. The trim removed 8 bases at V and 2 bases at J, leaving 12 bases unmatched. The germline CDR1 and CDR2 sequences are LGHNA and YNFKEQ. Here the CDR3 reads CASGVYGGSAYEQYF. The CDR3 DNA is TGTGCCAGCGGGGTTTACGGCGGGAGTGCCTACGAGCAGTACTTC.

This clonotype is deemed medium-sized (0.01 to 0.1%). The chain uses TRBV27 and TRBJ2-3, with D perhaps matching TRBD1 or TRBD2 (7 bases each). V shed 5 bases and J shed 0 bases, with 15 bases lying between them. This CDR3 contains 16 residues. Germline V gene data show CDR1 as MNHEY and CDR2 as SMNVEV (reference sequence). The CDR3 here is CASSPGGGPSTDTQYF. CDR3 sequence (DNA): TGTGCCAGCAGTCCAGGGGGGGGGCCTAGCACAGATACGCAGTATTTT.

This clonotype is medium-sized (0.01 to 0.1%) by share. The chain is built from TRBV3-1 and TRBJ2-1; D tentatively fits TRBD1 or TRBD2 (5 bases each). Trimming took off 4 bases at V and 2 bases at J, with 12 bases between the two ends. Germline CDR1 and CDR2: LGHDT and YNNKEL (reference sequence). This CDR3 has 15 residues. The CDR3 DNA is TGTGCCAGCAGCCTATCCGGGACGCCCTACAATGAGCAGTTCTTC. Residues: CASSLSGTPYNEQFF.

In this sample, this clonotype turned up many times. J is TRBJ2-2 and V is TRBV24-1; D not resolved. The CDR3 consists of 12 residues. Germline values: CDR1 KGHDR, CDR2 SFDVKD. The germline V and J ends were trimmed by 1 base and 6 bases, with 2 bases remaining between them. In DNA, the CDR3 is TGTGCCACCAGTGATTTTGCCGGGGAGCTGTTTTTT. Residues: CATSDFAGELFF.

This clonotype was seen a single time. The chain is built from TRBV20-1 and TRBJ2-1; D unclear. The V gene's germline CDR1 is DFQATT and CDR2 SNEGSKA (reference sequence). This CDR3 spans 14 amino acids. Trimming took 6 bases from V and 0 from J, leaving 12 bases between them. The DNA for the CDR3 is TGCAGTGCCTATGACTGGAGCTCCTACAATGAGCAGTTCTTC. It encodes CSAYDWSSYNEQFF.

This clonotype was counted many times. The chain links TRBV7-9 to TRBJ2-7; 12 bases align to TRBD2. The CDR3 loop spans 14 amino acids. The germline gives CDR1 SEHNR, CDR2 FQNEAQ (reference sequence). V lost 1 base and J lost 6; bases outside the gene matches: 1. The CDR3 is CASSLGLAGVEQYF. In DNA form, the CDR3 reads TGTGCCAGCAGCTTAGGACTAGCGGGAGTCGAGCAGTACTTC.

Judged by abundance, this clonotype is medium-sized. The rearrangement joins TRBV6-5 to TRBJ2-7, with D perhaps matching TRBD1 or TRBD2 (6 bases each). V lost 6 bases and J lost 6, with 15 bases in between. The CDR3 contains 13 residues. Germline V gene data show CDR1 as MNHEY and CDR2 as SVGAGI. CDR3 sequence: CASSPLRGREQYF. CDR3 DNA sequence: TGTGCCAGCAGCCCATTACGGGGGCGCGAGCAGTACTTC.